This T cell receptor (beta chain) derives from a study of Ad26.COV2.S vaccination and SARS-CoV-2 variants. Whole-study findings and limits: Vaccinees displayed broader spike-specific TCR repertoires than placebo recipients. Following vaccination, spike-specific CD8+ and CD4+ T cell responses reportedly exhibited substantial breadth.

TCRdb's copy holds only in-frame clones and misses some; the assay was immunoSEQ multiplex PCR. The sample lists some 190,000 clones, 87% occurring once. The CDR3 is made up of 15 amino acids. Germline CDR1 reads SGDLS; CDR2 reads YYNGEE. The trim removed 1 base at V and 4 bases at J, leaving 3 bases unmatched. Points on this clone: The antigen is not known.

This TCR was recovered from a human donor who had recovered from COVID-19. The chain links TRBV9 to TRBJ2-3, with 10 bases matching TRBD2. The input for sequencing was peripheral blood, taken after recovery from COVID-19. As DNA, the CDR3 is TGTGCCAGCAGCGTATTCCTAGCGGGAGCAGATACGCAGTATTTT. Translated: CASSVFLAGADTQYF.